Each of the 6 T cell receptor beta chains below was sequenced from the same sample in a study of T cells in Graves' hyperthyroidism and ophthalmopathy. RNA transcripts served as the template for amplifying TCR beta CDR3 regions. HTBI primers were employed in a first-round RT-PCR of the TCR CDR3. TCRdb analysed the multiplex PCR reads with MiXCR anew, one entry per CDR3 protein. The top ten clones hold around a fifth of a sample with 550,000 to 700,000 distinct CDR3 sequences, around 45% of them seen once. Sample: peripheral blood or thyroid tissue (not recorded which). The source is an adult woman with Graves' disease, either hyperthyroidism or ophthalmopathy (not recorded which).

Comment on this clonotype: It is unclear where the CDR3 begins or ends on the DNA, so no DNA is shown, and the CDR3 is as TCRdb lists it. The chain has TRBV2 and TRBJ2-2; the tabulated D call, TRBD1, remains unverified against the DNA. CDR1 and CDR2 from the germline V gene are SNHLY and FYNNEI. The CDR3 region is 16 residues in length, termini included. CDR3 in amino acids: CASSKDRSQGGGSCFF.

The chain combines TRBV6-4 with TRBJ1-2; D remains ambiguous. Looked up from germline, CDR1 is MRHNA and CDR2 is SNTAGT. The V gene lost 6 bases and the J gene lost 10 bases, with 6 bases spanning the gap. There are 9 residues in the CDR3. This CDR3 is CASSGPYTF. CDR3 coding DNA: TGTGCCAGCAGCGGACCCTACACCTTC.

Concerning this clonotype itself: An end of the junction does not agree with germline; a read error may underlie this. The chain recombines TRBV15 with TRBJ1-5, with TRBD1 matching 7 bases. Germline V gene lookup returns CDR1 LNHNV and CDR2 YYDKDF (reference sequence). The CDR3 is 16 amino acids. CDR3 region: CAASSRRQGSNQPQHF. In nucleotides, the CDR3 is TGTGCCGCCAGCAGCCGTCGACAGGGCAGCAATCAGCCCCAGCATTTT.

V is TRBV10-3 and J is TRBJ2-7; a possible D gene is TRBD1 (6 bases). The CDR3 contains 15 residues. CDR1 is ENHRY and CDR2 is SYGVKD in the germline V gene. Trimming took off 10 bases at V and 2 bases at J, with 21 bases between the two ends. DNA of the CDR3: TGTGCCACGGCAGACAGGCCCAAGCGCCCCTACGAGCAGTACTTC. The encoded protein is CATADRPKRPYEQYF.

This CDR3 is CASSPTGTPNTEAFF. The CDR3 nucleotides are TGTGCCAGCAGTCCAACAGGGACCCCCAACACTGAAGCTTTCTTT. The chain links TRBV12-3 or TRBV12-4 to TRBJ1-1; possibly TRBD1 for D (6 bases). V lost 5 bases and J lost 2, with 15 bases in between. The CDR3 spans 15 residues.

This clonotype was detected ten times or more. This sequence joins TRBV27 and TRBJ1-2; 10 bases agree with TRBD1. V lost 6 bases and J lost 8; bases outside the gene matches: 6. CDR1 and CDR2 (germline): MNHEY, SMNVEV (reference sequence). The CDR3 covers 13 residues. Here the CDR3 reads CASRTGTGVGYTF. CDR3 coding DNA: TGTGCCAGCAGAACCGGGACAGGGGTCGGCTACACCTTC.